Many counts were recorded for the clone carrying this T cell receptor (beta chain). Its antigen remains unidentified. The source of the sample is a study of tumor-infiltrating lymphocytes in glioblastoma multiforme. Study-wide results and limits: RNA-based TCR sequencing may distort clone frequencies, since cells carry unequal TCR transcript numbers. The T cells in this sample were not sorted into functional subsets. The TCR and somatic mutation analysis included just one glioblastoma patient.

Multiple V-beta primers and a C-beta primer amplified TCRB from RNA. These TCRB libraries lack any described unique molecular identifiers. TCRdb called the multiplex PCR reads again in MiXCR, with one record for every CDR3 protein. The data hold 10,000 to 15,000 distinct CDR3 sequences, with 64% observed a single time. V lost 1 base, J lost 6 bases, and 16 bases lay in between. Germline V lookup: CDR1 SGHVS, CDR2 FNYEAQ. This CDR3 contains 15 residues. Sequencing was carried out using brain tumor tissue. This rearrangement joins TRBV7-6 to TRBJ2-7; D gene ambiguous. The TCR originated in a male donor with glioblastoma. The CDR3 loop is CASSLVAGAAGEQYF. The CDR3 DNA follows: TGTGCCAGCAGCTTAGTTGCAGGAGCTGCTGGCGAGCAGTACTTC.